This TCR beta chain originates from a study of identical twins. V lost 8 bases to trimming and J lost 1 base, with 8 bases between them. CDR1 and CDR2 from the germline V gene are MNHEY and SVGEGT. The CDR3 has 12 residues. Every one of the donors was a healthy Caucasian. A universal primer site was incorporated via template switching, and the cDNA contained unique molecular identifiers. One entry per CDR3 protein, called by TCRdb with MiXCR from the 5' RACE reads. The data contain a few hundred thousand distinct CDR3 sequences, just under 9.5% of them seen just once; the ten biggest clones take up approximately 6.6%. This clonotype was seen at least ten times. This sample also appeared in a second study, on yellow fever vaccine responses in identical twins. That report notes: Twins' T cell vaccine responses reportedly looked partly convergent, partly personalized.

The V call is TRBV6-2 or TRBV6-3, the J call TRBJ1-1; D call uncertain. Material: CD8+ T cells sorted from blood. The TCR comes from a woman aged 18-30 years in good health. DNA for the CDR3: TGTGCCAGCGGGAGGAGGAACACTGAAGCTTTCTTT. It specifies CASGRRNTEAFF.